Below, 20 T cell receptor beta chains from the same sample are listed, as sequenced in a study of blood T cell repertoires in COVID-19. Here immunoSEQ multiplex PCR was the method, and the copy in TCRdb shows in-frame clones only, minus some. Among 55,000 to 65,000 clones, more than 85% were seen once, and the ten largest hold approximately 2.1%. The source material was peripheral blood. These receptor sequences come from a man between 60 and 75 years old with acute or convalescent COVID-19.

The chain is built from TRBV29-1 and TRBJ2-1; 12 bases match TRBD1. With V trimmed by 7 bases and J by 5 bases, 6 bases remained unmatched. Germline assignment: CDR1 SQVTM and CDR2 ANQGSEA. The CDR3 loop spans 14 amino acids. As DNA, the CDR3 is TGCAGCGCTACGGGACAGGGGGCAAACAATGAGCAGTTCTTC. Translating it yields CSATGQGANNEQFF.

The V call is TRBV24-1, the J call TRBJ2-5; 9 bases map to TRBD2. CDR1 is KGHDR, CDR2 SFDVKD, per germline. The J segment lost 5 bases and the V segment lost 6 bases, leaving 6 bases of the junction unmatched. The CDR3 has 14 residues. The CDR3 DNA is TGTGCCACCAGTCTCGCGCGGGAGGGGGAGACCCAGTACTTC. As protein: CATSLAREGETQYF.

V and J are TRBV6-2 or TRBV6-3 and TRBJ2-1; maybe TRBD2 (5 bases). Between the trimmed V and J ends, which lost 0 bases and 0 bases, there was a span of 18 bases. The CDR3 covers 19 residues. The germline CDR1 and CDR2 sequences are MNHEY and SVGEGT. CDR3 in DNA: TGTGCCAGCAGTTACTCGATAGACGGCGGGCTACTCTCCTACAATGAGCAGTTCTTC. Encoded protein: CASSYSIDGGLLSYNEQFF.

The rearrangement uses TRBV6-4 and TRBJ2-2; 7 bases are a match to TRBD2. Germline CDR1 reads MRHNA; CDR2 reads SNTAGT. V trimming: 6 bases; J trimming: 2 bases; junction bases outside the gene matches: 6. This CDR3 is 15 amino acids long. The CDR3, as DNA: TGTGCCAGCAGCTCGGGAGGTTCAAACACCGGGGAGCTGTTTTTT. Amino acid sequence: CASSSGGSNTGELFF.

V gene TRBV7-2 combines with J gene TRBJ2-3; 7 bases are a match to TRBD1. The germline gives CDR1 SGHTA, CDR2 FQGNSA. V lost 1 base and J lost 0; bases outside the gene matches: 13. This CDR3 has 19 residues. In DNA, the CDR3 is TGTGCCAGCAGCTTAGTCCGATGGCAGGGGGTATGGAGCACAGATACGCAGTATTTT. Translating gives CASSLVRWQGVWSTDTQYF.

The V and J genes are TRBV5-1 and TRBJ2-7; 9 bases align to TRBD1. This CDR3 contains 13 residues. With 4 bases clipped from V and 5 bases from J, the junction kept 4 bases outside the gene matches. CDR1 SGHRS and CDR2 YFSETQ come from the germline V gene. CDR3 in amino acids: CASSRDRDDEQYF. The DNA of the CDR3 is TGCGCCAGCAGCCGGGACAGGGACGACGAGCAGTACTTC. The entire variable domain, with the rest obtained from reference TRBV5-1 and TRBJ2-7, is as follows: KAGVTQTPRYLIKTRGQQVTLSCSPISGHRSVSWYQQTPGQGLQFLFEYFSETQRNKGNFPGRFSGRQFSNSRSEMNVSTLELGDSALYLCASSRDRDDEQYFGPGTRLTVT.

V gene TRBV11-3 combines with J gene TRBJ1-3, with TRBD1 matching 7 bases. CDR1 and CDR2 (germline): SGHNT, YENEEA. J lost 0 bases, V lost 6 bases, and 8 bases had no gene match. The CDR3 loop spans 16 amino acids. DNA of the CDR3: TGTGCCAGCAGTAACAGGGGACCATACTCTGGAAACACCATATATTTT. Its translation is CASSNRGPYSGNTIYF.

Written as DNA, the CDR3 is TGTGCCAGCAGCTTAGCGTGGGGACAGGGATACTACAATGAGCAGTTCTTC. This encodes CASSLAWGQGYYNEQFF. The chain joins TRBV11-3 to TRBJ2-1; 9 positions match TRBD1. Germline assignment: CDR1 SGHNT and CDR2 YENEEA. CDR3 size: 17 residues. Trimming at V came to 1 base and at J to 3 bases, leaving 7 bases not matched to a gene.

This sequence joins TRBV6-2 or TRBV6-3 and TRBJ2-7; 12 bases line up with TRBD2. The CDR3 has 15 amino acids. V lost 0 bases, J lost 5 bases, and 2 bases stayed unmatched. Germline V CDR1 and CDR2: MNHEY, SVGEGT. In nucleotides, the CDR3 is TGTGCCAGCAGTTACTCGACTAGCGGGAGAGACGAGCAGTACTTC. It specifies CASSYSTSGRDEQYF.

The rearrangement joins TRBV11-2 to TRBJ2-2; 11 bases are shared with TRBD2. Germline CDR1 is SGHAT and CDR2 is FQNNGV. V shed 2 bases and J 6 bases; nucleotides not matched to a gene: 5. The length of the CDR3 is 16 residues. CDR3 protein: CASSLLAGGVAGELFF. The CDR3 region has the DNA TGTGCCAGCAGCTTATTAGCGGGAGGGGTCGCCGGGGAGCTGTTTTTT. Full variable domain (outside the CDR3, taken from reference TRBV11-2 and TRBJ2-2): EAGVAQSPRYKIIEKRQSVAFWCNPISGHATLYWYQQILGQGPKLLIQFQNNGVVDDSQLPKDRFSAERLKGVDSTLKIQPAKLEDSAVYLCASSLLAGGVAGELFFGEGSRLTVL.

This clone was seen just once. The gene calls are TRBV19 and TRBJ1-2; no reliable D call. The CDR3 length is 15 residues. Germline CDR1 is LNHDA and CDR2 is SQIVND (reference sequence). V was cut by 4 bases and J by 5 bases, with 17 bases left in between. The CDR3 here is CASSTNPGAQYGYTF. The DNA for the CDR3 is TGTGCCAGTAGTACCAATCCGGGAGCCCAATATGGCTACACCTTC. Looking up the rest from reference TRBV19 and TRBJ1-2 gives the full variable domain: DGGITQSPKYLFRKEGQNVTLSCEQNLNHDAMYWYRQDPGQGLRLIYYSQIVNDFQKGDIAEGYSVSREKKESFPLTVTSAQKNPTAFYLCASSTNPGAQYGYTFGSGTRLTVV.

The V and J genes are TRBV6-5 and TRBJ2-5; perhaps TRBD1 as D (6 bases). There are 13 residues in the CDR3. Germline values: CDR1 MNHEY, CDR2 SVGAGI. V lost 5 bases, J lost 5 bases, and 12 bases lay in between. The CDR3 sequence: CASSSRGTETQYF. Written as DNA, the CDR3 is TGTGCCAGCAGTAGCAGGGGTACGGAGACCCAGTACTTC.

The CDR3 nucleotides are TGTTGGACAGGGGATCAGCCCCAGCATTTT. It translates to CWTGDQPQHF. The J gene is TRBJ1-5, the V gene TRBV9, with TRBD1 matching 9 bases. Germline V gene sequence: CDR1 SGDLS, CDR2 YYNGEE. The CDR3 spans 10 residues. The whole variable domain, filled in from reference TRBV9 and TRBJ1-5, reads DSGVTQTPKHLITATGQRVTLRCSPRSGDLSVYWYQQSLDQGLQFLIQYYNGEERAKGNILERFSAQQFPDLHSELNLSSLELGDSALYFCWTGDQPQHFGDGTRLSIL.

The chain combines TRBV5-6 with TRBJ1-1; no clear D. Trimming left V 7 bases short and J 10 bases short, with 14 bases between. CDR1 SGHDT and CDR2 YYEEEE come from the germline V gene. The CDR3 sequence is 11 residues long. The CDR3 DNA is TGTGCCAGCGGGCGACTACCCGGAGCTTTCTTT. This translates into CASGRLPGAFF.

The chain carries TRBV5-6 and TRBJ1-1; TRBD1 matches at 9 bases. Germline values: CDR1 SGHDT, CDR2 YYEEEE. The CDR3 runs to 14 residues. V was pared by 4 bases and J by 2 bases, with 3 bases of the junction left unmatched. The DNA of the CDR3 is TGTGCCAGCAGCCCGGGACAGGGAAACACTGAAGCTTTCTTT. It is translated as CASSPGQGNTEAFF.

The chain combines TRBV28 with TRBJ2-7; 10 positions match TRBD1. CDR1 and CDR2 from the germline V gene are MDHEN and SYDVKM. The CDR3 is made up of 15 amino acids. V shed 5 bases, J shed 3 bases, and the junction held 7 bases outside the gene matches. The CDR3 DNA reads as TGTGCCAGCAGTAAACTCGGGACAGGGGACTACGAGCAGTACTTC. Its translation: CASSKLGTGDYEQYF.

The chain is built from TRBV7-2 and TRBJ2-7, with a weak D call TRBD2 (5 bases). Germline V gene sequence: CDR1 SGHTA, CDR2 FQGNSA. V was shortened by 4 bases and J by 7 bases, with 11 bases between the two germline ends. This CDR3 contains 12 residues. The CDR3 here is CASSYVGVEQYF. CDR3 in DNA: TGTGCCAGCAGCTACGTCGGGGTAGAGCAGTACTTC.

The gene calls are TRBV29-1 and TRBJ2-5; D is uncertain. V lost 4 bases and J lost 3, with 12 bases in between. Germline V gene sequence: CDR1 SQVTM, CDR2 ANQGSEA. The CDR3 consists of 13 residues. CDR3 coding DNA: TGCAGCGTTGCAGTCCGACTTGAAGAGACCCAGTACTTC. Translation gives CSVAVRLEETQYF.

V usage is TRBV9 and J usage is TRBJ2-5; 7 bases agree with TRBD1. Germline V gives CDR1 SGDLS, CDR2 YYNGEE. CDR3 size: 16 residues. The V and J ends lost 0 bases and 2 bases, in that order; junction bases with no gene match: 7. For the CDR3, the DNA is TGTGCCAGCAGCGTAGCAATACAGGGGCCTCAAGAGACCCAGTACTTC. Its translation is CASSVAIQGPQETQYF.

The chain combines TRBV28 with TRBJ1-4; D uncertain. The CDR3 totals 14 residues. V shed 4 bases and J shed 4 bases, with 10 bases lying between them. Germline V gene lookup returns CDR1 MDHEN and CDR2 SYDVKM. CDR3: CASSSGGYNEKLFF. CDR3 bases: TGTGCCAGCAGTTCGGGAGGGTATAATGAAAAACTGTTTTTT.